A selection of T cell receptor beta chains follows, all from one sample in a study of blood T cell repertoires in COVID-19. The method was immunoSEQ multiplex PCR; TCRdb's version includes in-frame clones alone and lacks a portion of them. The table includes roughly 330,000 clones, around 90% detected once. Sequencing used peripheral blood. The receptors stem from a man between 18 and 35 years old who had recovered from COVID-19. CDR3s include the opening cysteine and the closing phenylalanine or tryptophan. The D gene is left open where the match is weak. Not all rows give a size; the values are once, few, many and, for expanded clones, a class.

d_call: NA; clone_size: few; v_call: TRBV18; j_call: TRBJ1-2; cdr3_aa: CANANRDGGGYTF; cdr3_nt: TGTGCCAACGCAAACAGGGACGGCGGCGGCTACACCTTC
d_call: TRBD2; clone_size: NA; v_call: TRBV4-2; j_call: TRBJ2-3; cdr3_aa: CASSQDLLAGVPDTQYF; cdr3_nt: TGTGCCAGCAGCCAAGATCTACTAGCGGGAGTCCCAGATACGCAGTATTTT
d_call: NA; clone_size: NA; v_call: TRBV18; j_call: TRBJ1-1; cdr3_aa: CASSQGYNTEAFF; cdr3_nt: TGTGCCAGCTCCCAGGGGTATAACACTGAAGCTTTCTTT
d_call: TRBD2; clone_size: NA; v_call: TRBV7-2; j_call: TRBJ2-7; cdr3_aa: CASSPSGLAGGYEQYF; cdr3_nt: TGTGCCAGCAGCCCATCCGGACTAGCGGGAGGATACGAGCAGTACTTC
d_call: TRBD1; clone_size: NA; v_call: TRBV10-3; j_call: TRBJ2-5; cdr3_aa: CAISESLTGGTKETQYF; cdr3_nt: TGTGCCATCAGTGAGTCCCTGACAGGGGGCACTAAAGAGACCCAGTACTTC
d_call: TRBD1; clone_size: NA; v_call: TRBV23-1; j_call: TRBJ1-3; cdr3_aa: CASRPIGTGAGNTIYF; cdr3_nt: TGCGCCAGCAGACCGATAGGGACAGGGGCTGGAAACACCATATATTTT
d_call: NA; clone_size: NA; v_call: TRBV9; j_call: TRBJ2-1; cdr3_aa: CASSFTVAYGAFNEQFF; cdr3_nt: TGTGCCAGCAGCTTTACCGTGGCGTATGGAGCCTTCAATGAGCAGTTCTTC
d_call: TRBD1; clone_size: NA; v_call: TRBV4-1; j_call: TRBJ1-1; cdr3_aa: CASSQDRIRGHANTEAFF; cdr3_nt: TGCGCCAGCAGCCAAGATCGTATAAGGGGGCACGCGAACACTGAAGCTTTCTTT
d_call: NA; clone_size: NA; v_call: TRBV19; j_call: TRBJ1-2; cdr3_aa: CASSMAGFYGYTF; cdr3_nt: TGTGCCAGTAGTATGGCGGGGTTCTATGGCTACACCTTC
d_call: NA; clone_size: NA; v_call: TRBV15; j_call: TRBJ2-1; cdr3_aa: CATSRDSLRQGEQFF; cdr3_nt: TGTGCCACCAGCAGAGATAGTTTACGGCAGGGTGAGCAGTTCTTC
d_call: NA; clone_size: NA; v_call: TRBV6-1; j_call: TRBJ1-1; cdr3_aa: CASSEGPEAFF; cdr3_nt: TGTGCCAGCAGTGAAGGGCCTGAAGCTTTCTTT
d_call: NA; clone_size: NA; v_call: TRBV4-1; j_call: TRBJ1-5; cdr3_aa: CASSRTDSPSNQPQHF; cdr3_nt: TGCGCCAGCAGCCGAACGGACAGCCCTAGCAATCAGCCCCAGCATTTT
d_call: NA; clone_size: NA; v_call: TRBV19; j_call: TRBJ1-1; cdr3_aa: CASSMGREAFF; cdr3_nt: TGTGCCAGTAGTATGGGGCGAGAAGCTTTCTTT
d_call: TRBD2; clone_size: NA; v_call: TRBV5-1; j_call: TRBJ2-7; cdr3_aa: CASSLRDGLVSEQYF; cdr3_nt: TGCGCCAGCAGCCTCCGGGACGGACTAGTCTCCGAGCAGTACTTC
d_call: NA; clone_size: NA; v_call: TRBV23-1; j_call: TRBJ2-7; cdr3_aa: CASSRCRNYEQYF; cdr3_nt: TGCGCCAGCAGTCGGTGCAGGAACTACGAGCAGTACTTC
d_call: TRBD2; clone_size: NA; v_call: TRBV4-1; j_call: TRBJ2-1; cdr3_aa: CASSQGTSGGTYNEQFF; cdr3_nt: TGCGCCAGCAGCCAAGGGACTAGCGGGGGGACCTACAATGAGCAGTTCTTC
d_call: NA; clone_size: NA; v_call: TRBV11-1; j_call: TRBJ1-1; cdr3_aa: CASSETTGEAFF; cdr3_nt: TGTGCCAGCAGCGAAACGACAGGCGAAGCTTTCTTT
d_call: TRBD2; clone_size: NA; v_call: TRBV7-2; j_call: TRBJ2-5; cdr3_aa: CASSEAAGEETQYF; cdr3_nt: TGTGCCAGCAGCGAAGCGGCGGGGGAGGAGACCCAGTACTTC
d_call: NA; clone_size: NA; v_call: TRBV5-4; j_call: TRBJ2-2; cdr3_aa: CASSLPRTLNTGELFF; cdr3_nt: TGTGCCAGCAGCTTGCCTCGTACTCTTAACACCGGGGAGCTGTTTTTT
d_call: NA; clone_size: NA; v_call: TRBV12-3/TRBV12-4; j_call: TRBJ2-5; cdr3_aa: CASSVQETQYF; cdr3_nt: TGTGCCAGCAGCGTACAAGAGACCCAGTACTTC
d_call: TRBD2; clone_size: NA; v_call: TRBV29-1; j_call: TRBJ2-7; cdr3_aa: CSVVSIGLAGVYEQYF; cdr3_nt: TGCAGCGTTGTCTCAATCGGACTAGCGGGGGTCTACGAGCAGTACTTC
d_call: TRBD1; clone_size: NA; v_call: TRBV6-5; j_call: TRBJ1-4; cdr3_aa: CASSLQGAQNRKLFF; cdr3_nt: TGTGCCAGCAGTTTACAGGGGGCCCAGAATCGGAAACTGTTTTTT
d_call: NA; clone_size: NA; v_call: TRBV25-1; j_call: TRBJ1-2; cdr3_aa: CASSAAGAVHSGYTF; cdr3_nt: TGTGCCAGCAGTGCAGCAGGGGCCGTCCACAGTGGCTACACCTTC
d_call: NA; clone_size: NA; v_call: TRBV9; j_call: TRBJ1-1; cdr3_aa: CASSRGAMNTEAFF; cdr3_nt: TGTGCCAGCAGTCGGGGGGCCATGAACACTGAAGCTTTCTTT